This TCR beta chain originates from a study of Graves' ophthalmopathy and Graves' hyperthyroidism. Ophthalmopathy was moderately-to-severely active, CAS at least 3, NOSPECS at least 4, lasting under 3 months. This CDR3 spans 15 amino acids. Germline V CDR1 and CDR2: MNHEY, SVGAGI. J was trimmed by 4 bases and V by 6 bases; bases with no gene match: 9. The authors amplified TCR beta CDR3 regions from RNA transcripts. Investigators did first-round RT-PCR with HTBI primers, then second-round multiplex PCR. One entry per CDR3 protein results from TCRdb running MiXCR on the multiplex PCR reads. The repertoire holds approximately 500,000 distinct CDR3 sequences, with roughly 14% as singletons. Ten or more counts support this clonotype.

The receptor comes from a woman aged 25 to 39 with Graves' ophthalmopathy. The sample taken for sequencing was blood. The V and J genes are TRBV6-5 and TRBJ1-1; 9 bases agree with TRBD1. CDR3 residues: CASSHSPGQGTEAFF. DNA for the CDR3: TGTGCCAGCAGCCACTCCCCGGGACAGGGCACTGAAGCTTTCTTT.